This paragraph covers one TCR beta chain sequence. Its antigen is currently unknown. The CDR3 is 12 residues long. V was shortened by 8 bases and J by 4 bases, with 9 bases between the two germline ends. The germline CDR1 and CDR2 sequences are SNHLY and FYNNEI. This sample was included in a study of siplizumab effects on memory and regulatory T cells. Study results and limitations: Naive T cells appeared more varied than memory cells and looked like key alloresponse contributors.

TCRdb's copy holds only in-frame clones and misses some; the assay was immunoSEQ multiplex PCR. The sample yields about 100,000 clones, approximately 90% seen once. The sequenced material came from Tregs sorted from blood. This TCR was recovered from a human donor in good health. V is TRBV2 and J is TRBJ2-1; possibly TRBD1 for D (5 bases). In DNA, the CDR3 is TGTGCCAGCCGTAACAGGTACAATGAGCAGTTCTTC. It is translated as CASRNRYNEQFF.